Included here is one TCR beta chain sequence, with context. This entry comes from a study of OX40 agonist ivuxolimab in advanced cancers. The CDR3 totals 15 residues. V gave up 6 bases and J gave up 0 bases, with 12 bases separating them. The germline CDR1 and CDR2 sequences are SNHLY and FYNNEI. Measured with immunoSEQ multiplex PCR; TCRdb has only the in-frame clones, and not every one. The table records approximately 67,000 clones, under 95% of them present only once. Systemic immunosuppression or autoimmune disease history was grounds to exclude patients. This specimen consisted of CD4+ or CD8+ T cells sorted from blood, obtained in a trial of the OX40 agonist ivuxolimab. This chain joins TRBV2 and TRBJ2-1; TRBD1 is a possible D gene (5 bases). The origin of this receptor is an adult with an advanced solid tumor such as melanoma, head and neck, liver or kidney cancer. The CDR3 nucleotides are TGTGCCAGCAGGATAGGGGTTAGCTCCTACAATGAGCAGTTCTTC. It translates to CASRIGVSSYNEQFF.